These 4 T cell receptor beta chains came from one sample sequenced in a study of shared clonotypes between healthy human individuals. Clones were sequenced by immunoSEQ multiplex PCR, and TCRdb holds only the in-frame ones, with some missing. The sample lists about 2.5 million clones; roughly 92% were seen once. Sequencing was carried out using naive CD4+ T cells from PBMCs. As for subset: CD45RA+ positively selected. These receptors originate from a man younger than 35 in good health. Some clones in this sample may be carry-over from other donors' samples.

This clone was recorded once. CDR3 sequence (DNA): TGTGCCAGCAGTGAAGGCCAGGGTGGCCGGAATCAGCCCCAGCATTTT. Translating gives CASSEGQGGRNQPQHF. The rearrangement joins TRBV6-1 to TRBJ1-5; D possibly corresponds to TRBD1 (5 bases). Germline CDR1 reads MNHNS; CDR2 reads SASEGT. This CDR3 has 16 residues. Trimming took off 1 base at V and 4 bases at J, with 14 bases between the two ends.

This sequence joins TRBV5-1 and TRBJ1-6; possible D gene TRBD1, 5 bases. Per the germline V gene, CDR1 is SGHRS and CDR2 is YFSETQ. Between the trimmed V and J ends, which lost 4 bases and 6 bases, there was a span of 11 bases. CDR3 length equals 14 residues. The CDR3 coding sequence is TGCGCCAGCAGCACCAGGGAGGGTAATTCACCCCTCCACTTT. Its protein product is CASSTREGNSPLHF.

The J gene is TRBJ2-3, the V gene TRBV5-4; D is ambiguous. This CDR3 region has 13 residues. Germline V CDR1 and CDR2: SGHNT, YYREEE (reference sequence). The V and J ends lost 3 bases and 4 bases respectively, with 9 bases between them. The CDR3 region is CASSSQQADTQYF. CDR3 sequence (DNA): TGTGCCAGCAGCTCCCAGCAGGCAGATACGCAGTATTTT.

The genes are TRBV9 and TRBJ2-2; D perhaps matches TRBD2 (5 bases). Germline V gene lookup returns CDR1 SGDLS and CDR2 YYNGEE. V lost 2 bases to trimming and J lost 6 bases, with 8 bases between them. The CDR3 contains 13 residues. This CDR3 reads CASSVWGAGELFF. CDR3 nucleotide sequence: TGTGCCAGCAGCGTCTGGGGAGCCGGGGAGCTGTTTTTT.